These 8 T cell receptor beta chains originate from one sample sequenced in a study of T cell responses to AZD1222 COVID-19 vaccine. Clones were sequenced by immunoSEQ multiplex PCR, and TCRdb holds only the in-frame ones, with some missing. The data contain about 88,000 clones, around nine tenths of them singletons. The material sequenced was peripheral blood, taken 28 days after the second AZD1222 dose. Source of these receptors: an adult who received the AZD1222 COVID-19 vaccine.

The CDR3 loop is CASSPSSGVGGYTF. The CDR3 coding sequence is TGCGCCAGCAGCCCGAGCTCAGGGGTCGGTGGCTACACCTTC. V gene TRBV4-1 combines with J gene TRBJ1-2; possibly TRBD1 for D (6 bases). The CDR3 runs 14 residues. Deletions cut 4 bases from V and 7 bases from J, with 16 bases between. Germline lookup yields CDR1 MGHRA and CDR2 YSYEKL.

This clone was found once. The V gene is TRBV16, the J gene TRBJ1-6; a weak D match, TRBD1 (5 bases). This CDR3 is built from 14 residues. V was clipped by 0 bases and J by 14 bases, with 14 bases between them. Germline V gene sequence: CDR1 KGHSY, CDR2 FQNENV. CDR3 nucleotides: TGTGCCAGCAGCCAATCGGTCCAGGGTTCGGCCCTCCACTTT. Translating it yields CASSQSVQGSALHF.

The chain uses TRBV6-1 and TRBJ1-2; perhaps TRBD1 as D (6 bases). This CDR3 has 17 residues. Looked up from germline, CDR1 is MNHNS and CDR2 is SASEGT. V was shortened by 2 bases and J by 4 bases, with 20 bases between the two germline ends. In nucleotides, the CDR3 is TGTGCCAGCAGTGAAAGACCCTTTGGGGGGCAGGGCTATGGCTACACCTTC. Translating gives CASSERPFGGQGYGYTF.

The V and J genes are TRBV3-1 (or the pseudogene TRBV3-2) and TRBJ1-5; D not resolved. The CDR3 spans 12 residues. V dropped 0 bases and J dropped 7 bases, with 4 bases sitting between them. Germline CDR1 is LGHDT and CDR2 is YNNKEL (reference sequence). CDR3 bases: TGTGCCAGCAGCCAAGACCAACAGCCCCAGCATTTT. Translation gives CASSQDQQPQHF.

The chain carries TRBV6-2 or TRBV6-3 and TRBJ1-3; D possibly corresponds to TRBD1 (5 bases). Germline assignment: CDR1 MNHEY and CDR2 SVGEGT. Trimming removed 3 bases at V and 3 bases at J, with 9 bases between. The CDR3 is 14 amino acids. CDR3 nucleotides: TGTGCCAGCAGTTATGGAGGGGATGGAAACACCATATATTTT. It is translated as CASSYGGDGNTIYF.

The chain couples TRBV4-1 to TRBJ1-3, with TRBD1 as a possible D gene (6 bases). This CDR3 has 15 residues. V was cut by 2 bases and J by 4 bases, with 12 bases left in between. Germline CDR1 is MGHRA and CDR2 is YSYEKL. The CDR3 is CASSQLGATGNTIYF. The DNA for the CDR3 is TGCGCCAGCAGCCAACTGGGGGCAACGGGAAACACCATATATTTT.

This clone has only one observation. The genes are TRBV12-3 or TRBV12-4 and TRBJ1-5; D is undetermined. The CDR3 has 12 amino acids. V lost 6 bases and J 8 bases, leaving 11 bases between the germline ends. CDR3 coding DNA: TGTGCCAGCAGCCGGGGTCGGGAGCCCCAGCATTTT. Its translation is CASSRGREPQHF.

The chain recombines TRBV5-5 with TRBJ1-3; TRBD1 is a possible D gene (6 bases). CDR1 is SGHKS, CDR2 YYEKEE, per germline (reference sequence). The germline V and J ends were trimmed by 5 bases and 0 bases, with 12 bases remaining between them. This CDR3 is 15 amino acids long. The CDR3 DNA sequence: TGTGCCAGCAGGGACAGTCACGGCTCTGGAAACACCATATATTTT. Residues: CASRDSHGSGNTIYF.